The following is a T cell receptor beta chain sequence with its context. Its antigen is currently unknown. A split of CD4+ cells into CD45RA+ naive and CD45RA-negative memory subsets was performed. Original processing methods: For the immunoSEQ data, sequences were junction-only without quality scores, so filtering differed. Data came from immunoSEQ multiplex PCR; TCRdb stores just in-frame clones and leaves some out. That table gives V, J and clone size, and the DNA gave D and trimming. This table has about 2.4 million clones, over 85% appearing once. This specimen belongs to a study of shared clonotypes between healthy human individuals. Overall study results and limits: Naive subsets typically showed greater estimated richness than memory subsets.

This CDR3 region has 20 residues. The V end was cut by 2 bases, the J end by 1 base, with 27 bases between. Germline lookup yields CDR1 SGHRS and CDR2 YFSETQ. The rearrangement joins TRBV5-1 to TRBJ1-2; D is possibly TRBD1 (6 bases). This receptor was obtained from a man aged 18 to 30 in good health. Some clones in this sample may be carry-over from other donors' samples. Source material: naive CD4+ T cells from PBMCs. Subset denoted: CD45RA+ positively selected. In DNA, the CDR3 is TGCGCCAGCAGCTTCCGGGGTCAGGGGCTGGAGTCTAGGATTAACTATGGCTACACCTTC. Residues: CASSFRGQGLESRINYGYTF.